The sequence of this TCR beta chain was determined in a study of blood T cell repertoires in COVID-19. For the study at large: Some COVID-19 samples were acute and others convalescent; all came from the United States, Italy and Spain. Sample material is recorded as cDNA or gDNA derived from T cells, B-cell-depleted T cells, or PBMCs.

V shed 7 bases and J shed 2 bases, with 18 bases lying between them. The CDR3 covers 15 residues. In germline, CDR1 is MDHEN, CDR2 SYDVKM. Authors' analysis steps: Reference gene primers were amplified, and this amplification served to estimate nucleated cell counts. Using immunoSEQ multiplex PCR, the repertoire was profiled, and TCRdb retains in-frame clones only, with some absent. V and J calls and clone size come straight from that table; D and trimming were deduced from the DNA. The sample has tens of thousands of clones; about nine tenths are singletons. The receptor was derived from a human donor in a cohort sampled during active COVID-19. Sample: peripheral blood. This chain joins TRBV28 and TRBJ2-7, with D perhaps matching TRBD1 (5 bases). DNA for the CDR3: TGTGCCAGCAAGATCTCAGGGAATTCTGCCTACGAGCAGTACTTC. Translated, it gives CASKISGNSAYEQYF.